The entry below gives a single T cell receptor beta chain sequence along with its context. Its matching antigen is unknown. Sequencing was performed with immunoSEQ multiplex PCR; in TCRdb, only in-frame clones are kept and a portion is missing. In the table there are tens of thousands of clones, over 75% of which are singletons. These data are taken from a study of OX40 agonist ivuxolimab in advanced cancers. In the study overall: Aged roughly 23 to 79 with a mean of 60 years, they were around 79% male. Antecedent anti-PD-1, anti-PD-L1 or anti-CTLA-4 therapy was permissible, with around 40% having received some.

Regarding the study as a whole: Averaged across samples, CD8+ T cells carried more expanded clones than CD4+ did.

This receptor was taken from an adult with an advanced solid tumor such as melanoma, head and neck, liver or kidney cancer. The material sequenced was CD4+ or CD8+ T cells sorted from blood, taken in a trial of the OX40 agonist ivuxolimab.

This CDR3 reads CASTAARATEAFF. CDR3 sequence (DNA): TGTGCCAGCACGGCGGCCAGGGCAACTGAAGCTTTCTTT. The rearrangement uses TRBV7-2 and TRBJ1-1, with D perhaps matching TRBD1 (5 bases). This CDR3 region has 13 residues. Germline V gives CDR1 SGHTA, CDR2 FQGNSA. The V end lost 7 bases, the J end lost 5 bases, and 14 bases lay between the germline ends.